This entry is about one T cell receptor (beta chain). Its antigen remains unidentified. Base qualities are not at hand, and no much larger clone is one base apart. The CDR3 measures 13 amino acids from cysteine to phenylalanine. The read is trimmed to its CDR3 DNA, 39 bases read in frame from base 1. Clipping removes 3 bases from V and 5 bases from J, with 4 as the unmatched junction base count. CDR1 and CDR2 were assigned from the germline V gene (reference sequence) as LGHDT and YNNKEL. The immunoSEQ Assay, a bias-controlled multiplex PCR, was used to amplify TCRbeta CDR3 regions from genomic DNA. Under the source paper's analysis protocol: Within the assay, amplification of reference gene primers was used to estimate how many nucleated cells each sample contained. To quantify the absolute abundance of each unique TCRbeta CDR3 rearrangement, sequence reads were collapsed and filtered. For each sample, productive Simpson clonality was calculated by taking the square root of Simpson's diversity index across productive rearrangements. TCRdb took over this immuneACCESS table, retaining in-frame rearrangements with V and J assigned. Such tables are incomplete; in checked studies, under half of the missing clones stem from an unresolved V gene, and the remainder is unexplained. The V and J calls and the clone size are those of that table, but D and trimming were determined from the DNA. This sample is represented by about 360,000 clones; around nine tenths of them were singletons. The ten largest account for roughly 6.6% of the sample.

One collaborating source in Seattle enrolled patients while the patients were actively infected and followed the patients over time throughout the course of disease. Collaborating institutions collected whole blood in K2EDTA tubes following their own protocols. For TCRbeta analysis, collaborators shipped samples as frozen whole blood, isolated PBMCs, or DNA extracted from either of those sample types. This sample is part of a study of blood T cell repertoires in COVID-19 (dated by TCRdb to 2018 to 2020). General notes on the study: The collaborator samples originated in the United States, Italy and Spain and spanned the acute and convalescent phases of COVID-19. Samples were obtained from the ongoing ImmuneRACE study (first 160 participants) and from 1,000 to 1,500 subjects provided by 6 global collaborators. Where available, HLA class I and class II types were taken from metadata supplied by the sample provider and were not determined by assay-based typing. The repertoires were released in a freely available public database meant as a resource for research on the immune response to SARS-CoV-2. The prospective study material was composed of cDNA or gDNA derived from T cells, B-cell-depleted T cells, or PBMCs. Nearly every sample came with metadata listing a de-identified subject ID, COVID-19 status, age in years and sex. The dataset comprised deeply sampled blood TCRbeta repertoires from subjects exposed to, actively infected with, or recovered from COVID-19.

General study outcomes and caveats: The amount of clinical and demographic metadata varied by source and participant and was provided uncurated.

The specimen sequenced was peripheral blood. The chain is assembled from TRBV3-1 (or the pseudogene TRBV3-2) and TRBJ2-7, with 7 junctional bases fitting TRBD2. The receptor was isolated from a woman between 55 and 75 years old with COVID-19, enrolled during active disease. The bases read TGTGCCAGCAGCCAGGGGGGGAACCACGAGCAGTACTTC. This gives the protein CASSQGGNHEQYF.